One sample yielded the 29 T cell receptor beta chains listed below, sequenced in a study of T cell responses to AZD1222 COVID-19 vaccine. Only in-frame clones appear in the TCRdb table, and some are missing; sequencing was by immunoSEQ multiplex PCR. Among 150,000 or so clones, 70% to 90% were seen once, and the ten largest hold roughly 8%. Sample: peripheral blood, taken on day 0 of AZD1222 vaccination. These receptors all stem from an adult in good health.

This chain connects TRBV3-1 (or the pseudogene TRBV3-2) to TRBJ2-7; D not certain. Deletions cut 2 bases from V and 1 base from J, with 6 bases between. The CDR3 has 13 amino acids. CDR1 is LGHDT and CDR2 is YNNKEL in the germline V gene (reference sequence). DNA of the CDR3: TGTGCCAGCAGCCAACGATTATCCTACGAGCAGTACTTC. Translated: CASSQRLSYEQYF.

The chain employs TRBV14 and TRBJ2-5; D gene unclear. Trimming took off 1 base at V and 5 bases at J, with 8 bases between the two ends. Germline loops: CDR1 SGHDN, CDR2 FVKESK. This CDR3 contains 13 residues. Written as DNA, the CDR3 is TGTGCCAGCAGCCAAGCTGTCAGGGAGACCCAGTACTTC. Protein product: CASSQAVRETQYF.

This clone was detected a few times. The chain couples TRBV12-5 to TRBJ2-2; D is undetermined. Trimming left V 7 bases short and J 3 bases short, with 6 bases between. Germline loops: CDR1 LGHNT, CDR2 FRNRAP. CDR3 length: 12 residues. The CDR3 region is CASARDTGELFF. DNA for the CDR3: TGTGCTAGTGCTAGGGACACCGGGGAGCTGTTTTTT.

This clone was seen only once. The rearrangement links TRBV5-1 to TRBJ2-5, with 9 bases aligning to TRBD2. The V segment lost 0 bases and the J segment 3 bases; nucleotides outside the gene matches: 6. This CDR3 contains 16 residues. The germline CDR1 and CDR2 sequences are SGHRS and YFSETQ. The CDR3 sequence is CASSLGQTSGEETQYF. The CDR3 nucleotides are TGCGCCAGCAGCTTGGGCCAGACTAGCGGAGAAGAGACCCAGTACTTC.

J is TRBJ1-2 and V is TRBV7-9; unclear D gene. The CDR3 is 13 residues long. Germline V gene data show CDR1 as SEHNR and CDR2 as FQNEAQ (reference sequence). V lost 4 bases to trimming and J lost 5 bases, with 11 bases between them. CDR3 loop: CASSSPHRYGYTF. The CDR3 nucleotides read TGTGCCAGCAGCTCACCACACCGTTATGGCTACACCTTC.

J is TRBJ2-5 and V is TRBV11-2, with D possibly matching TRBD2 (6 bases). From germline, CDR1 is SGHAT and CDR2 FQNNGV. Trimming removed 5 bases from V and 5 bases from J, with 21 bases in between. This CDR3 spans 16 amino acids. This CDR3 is CASSGLASTLGETQYF. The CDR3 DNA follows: TGTGCCAGCAGCGGCCTAGCGTCAACCTTGGGGGAGACCCAGTACTTC. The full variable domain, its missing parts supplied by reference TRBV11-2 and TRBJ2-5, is EAGVAQSPRYKIIEKRQSVAFWCNPISGHATLYWYQQILGQGPKLLIQFQNNGVVDDSQLPKDRFSAERLKGVDSTLKIQPAKLEDSAVYLCASSGLASTLGETQYFGPGTRLLVL.

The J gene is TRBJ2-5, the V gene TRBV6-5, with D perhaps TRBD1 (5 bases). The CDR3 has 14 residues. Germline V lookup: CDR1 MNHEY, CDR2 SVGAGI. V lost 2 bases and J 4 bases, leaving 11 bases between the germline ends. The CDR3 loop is CASSYERGGETQYF. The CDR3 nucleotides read TGTGCCAGCAGTTACGAAAGGGGCGGAGAGACCCAGTACTTC.

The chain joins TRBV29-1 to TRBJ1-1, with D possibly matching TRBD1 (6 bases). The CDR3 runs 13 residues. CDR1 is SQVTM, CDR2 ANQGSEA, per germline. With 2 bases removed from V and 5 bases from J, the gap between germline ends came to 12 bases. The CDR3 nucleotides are TGCAGCGTTGAATGGGGGCAGGGGACTGAAGCTTTCTTT. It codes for CSVEWGQGTEAFF.

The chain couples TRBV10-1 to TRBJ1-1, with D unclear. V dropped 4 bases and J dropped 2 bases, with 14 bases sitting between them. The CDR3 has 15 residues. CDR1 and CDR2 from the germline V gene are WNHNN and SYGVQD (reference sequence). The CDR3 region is CASSGGFGVNTEAFF. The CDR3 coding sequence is TGCGCCAGCAGTGGGGGATTTGGGGTCAACACTGAAGCTTTCTTT.

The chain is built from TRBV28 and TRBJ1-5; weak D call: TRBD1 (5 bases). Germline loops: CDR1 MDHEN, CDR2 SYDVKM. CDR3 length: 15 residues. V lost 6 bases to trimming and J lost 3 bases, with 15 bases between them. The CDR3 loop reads CASRTVGDDNQPQHF. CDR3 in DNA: TGTGCCAGCAGGACGGTAGGGGATGACAATCAGCCCCAGCATTTT.

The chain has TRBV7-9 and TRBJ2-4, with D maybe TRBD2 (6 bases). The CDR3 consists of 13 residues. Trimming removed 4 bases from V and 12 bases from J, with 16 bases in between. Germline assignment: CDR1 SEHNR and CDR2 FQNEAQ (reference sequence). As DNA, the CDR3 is TGTGCCAGCAGCTCCACTAGCTTCTATCCTCAGTACTTC. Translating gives CASSSTSFYPQYF. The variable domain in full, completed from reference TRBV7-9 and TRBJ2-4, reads DTGVSQNPRHKITKRGQNVTFRCDPISEHNRLYWYRQTLGQGPEFLTYFQNEAQLEKSRLLSDRFSAERPKGSFSTLEIQRTEQGDSAMYLCASSSTSFYPQYFGAGTRLSVL.

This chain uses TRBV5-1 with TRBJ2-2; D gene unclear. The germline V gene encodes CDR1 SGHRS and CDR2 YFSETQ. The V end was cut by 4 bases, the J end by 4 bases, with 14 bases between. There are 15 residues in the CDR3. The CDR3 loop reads CASSPGALSTGELFF. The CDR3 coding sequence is TGCGCCAGCAGCCCCGGAGCGCTGAGCACCGGGGAGCTGTTTTTT. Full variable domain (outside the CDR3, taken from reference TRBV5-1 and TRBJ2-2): KAGVTQTPRYLIKTRGQQVTLSCSPISGHRSVSWYQQTPGQGLQFLFEYFSETQRNKGNFPGRFSGRQFSNSRSEMNVSTLELGDSALYLCASSPGALSTGELFFGEGSRLTVL.

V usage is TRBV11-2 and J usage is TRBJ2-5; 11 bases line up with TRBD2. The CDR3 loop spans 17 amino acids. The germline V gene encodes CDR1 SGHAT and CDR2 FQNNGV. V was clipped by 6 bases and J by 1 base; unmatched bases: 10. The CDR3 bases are TGTGCCAGCAGGCTAACTAGCGGGAGAGGATCCCAAGAGACCCAGTACTTC. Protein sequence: CASRLTSGRGSQETQYF.

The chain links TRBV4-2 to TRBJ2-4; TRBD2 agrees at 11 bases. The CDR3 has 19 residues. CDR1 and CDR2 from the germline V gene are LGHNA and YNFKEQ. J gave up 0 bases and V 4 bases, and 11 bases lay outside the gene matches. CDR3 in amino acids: CASSPEPSGGQGAKNIQYF. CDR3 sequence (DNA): TGTGCCAGCAGCCCGGAGCCTAGCGGGGGGCAGGGAGCCAAAAACATTCAGTACTTC.

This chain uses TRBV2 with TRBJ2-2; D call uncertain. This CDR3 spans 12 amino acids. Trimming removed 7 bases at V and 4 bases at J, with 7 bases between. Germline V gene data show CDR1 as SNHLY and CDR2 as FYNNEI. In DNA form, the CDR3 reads TGTGCCAGCACCCAAACCACCGGGGAGCTGTTTTTT. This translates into CASTQTTGELFF.

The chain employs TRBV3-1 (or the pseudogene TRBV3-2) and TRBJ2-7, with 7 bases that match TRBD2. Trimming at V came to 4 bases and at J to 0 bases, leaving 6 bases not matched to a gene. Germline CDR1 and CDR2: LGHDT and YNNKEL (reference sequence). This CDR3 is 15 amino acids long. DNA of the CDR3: TGTGCCAGCAGCCTTAGCGGGCTACTCTCCTACGAGCAGTACTTC. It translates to CASSLSGLLSYEQYF.

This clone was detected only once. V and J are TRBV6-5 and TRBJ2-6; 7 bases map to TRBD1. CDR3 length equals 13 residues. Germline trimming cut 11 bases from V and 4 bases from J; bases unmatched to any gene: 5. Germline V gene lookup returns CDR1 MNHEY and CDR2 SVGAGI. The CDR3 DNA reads TGTGCCGTCCAGGGGGAAGGGGCCAACGTCCTGACTTTC. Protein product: CAVQGEGANVLTF.

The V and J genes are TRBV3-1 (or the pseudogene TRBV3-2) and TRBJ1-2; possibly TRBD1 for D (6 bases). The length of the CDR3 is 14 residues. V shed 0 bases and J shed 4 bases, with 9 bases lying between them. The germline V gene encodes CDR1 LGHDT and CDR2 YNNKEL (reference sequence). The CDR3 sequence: CASSQEGASYGYTF. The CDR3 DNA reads TGTGCCAGCAGCCAAGAGGGGGCCAGCTATGGCTACACCTTC.

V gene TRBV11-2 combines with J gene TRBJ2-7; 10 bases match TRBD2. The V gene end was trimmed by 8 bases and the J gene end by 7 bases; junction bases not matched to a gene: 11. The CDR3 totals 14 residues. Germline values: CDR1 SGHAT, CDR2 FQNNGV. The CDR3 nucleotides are TGTGCCAGCGGCAGGCTAGCGGGAGTTAGTGAGCAGTACTTC. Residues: CASGRLAGVSEQYF.

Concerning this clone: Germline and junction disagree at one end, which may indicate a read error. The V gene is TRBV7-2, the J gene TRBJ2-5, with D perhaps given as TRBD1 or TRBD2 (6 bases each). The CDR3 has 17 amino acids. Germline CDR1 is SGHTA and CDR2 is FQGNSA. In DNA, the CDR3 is TGTGCCAGCTGCTTAGGGGGAGGTCGGGGGCTTGGAGAGACCCAGTACTTC. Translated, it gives CASCLGGGRGLGETQYF.

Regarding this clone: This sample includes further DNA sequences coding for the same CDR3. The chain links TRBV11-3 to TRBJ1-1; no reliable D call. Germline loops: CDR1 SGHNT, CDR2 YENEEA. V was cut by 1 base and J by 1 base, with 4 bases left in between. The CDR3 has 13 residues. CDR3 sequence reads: CASSLGGNTEAFF. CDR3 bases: TGTGCCAGCAGCTTAGGAGGGAACACTGAAGCTTTCTTT.

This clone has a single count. CDR3 residues: CASSSDPGLFYNEQFF. CDR3 sequence (DNA): TGTGCCAGCAGCTCCGACCCGGGACTATTCTACAATGAGCAGTTCTTC. The rearrangement joins TRBV5-6 to TRBJ2-1; 7 nucleotides align to TRBD2. Germline CDR1 is SGHDT and CDR2 is YYEEEE. The ends lost 3 bases at V and 3 bases at J; junction bases unmatched: 9. The CDR3 is 16 residues long.

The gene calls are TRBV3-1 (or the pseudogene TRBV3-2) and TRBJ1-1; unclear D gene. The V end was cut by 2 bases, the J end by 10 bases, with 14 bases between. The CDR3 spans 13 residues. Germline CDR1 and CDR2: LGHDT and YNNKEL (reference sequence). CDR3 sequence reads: CASSQLRETLAFF. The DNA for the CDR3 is TGTGCCAGCAGCCAACTTAGGGAAACATTAGCTTTCTTT.

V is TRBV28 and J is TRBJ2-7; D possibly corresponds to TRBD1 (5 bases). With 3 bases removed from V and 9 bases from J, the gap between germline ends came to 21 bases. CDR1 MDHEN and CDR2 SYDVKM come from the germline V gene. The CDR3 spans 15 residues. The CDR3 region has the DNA TGTGCCAGCAGTTTGTCTAGGCAGGGAAGTAAGGGGCAGTACTTC. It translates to CASSLSRQGSKGQYF.

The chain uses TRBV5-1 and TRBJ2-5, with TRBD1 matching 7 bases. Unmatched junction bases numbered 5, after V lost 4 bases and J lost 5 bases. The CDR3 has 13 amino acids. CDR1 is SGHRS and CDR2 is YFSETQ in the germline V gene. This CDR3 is CASSPTGVETQYF. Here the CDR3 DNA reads TGCGCCAGCAGCCCCACAGGGGTGGAGACCCAGTACTTC.

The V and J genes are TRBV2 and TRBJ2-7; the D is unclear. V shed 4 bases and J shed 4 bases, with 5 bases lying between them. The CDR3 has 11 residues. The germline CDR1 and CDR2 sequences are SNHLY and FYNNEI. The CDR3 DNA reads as TGTGCCAGCAGTGGTCTGTACGAGCAGTACTTC. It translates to CASSGLYEQYF.

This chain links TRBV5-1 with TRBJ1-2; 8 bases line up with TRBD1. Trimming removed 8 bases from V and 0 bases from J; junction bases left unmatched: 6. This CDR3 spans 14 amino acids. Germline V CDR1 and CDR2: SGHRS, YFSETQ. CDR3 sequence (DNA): TGCGCCAGTTCACAGGGGGTCGCTAACTATGGCTACACCTTC. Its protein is CASSQGVANYGYTF.

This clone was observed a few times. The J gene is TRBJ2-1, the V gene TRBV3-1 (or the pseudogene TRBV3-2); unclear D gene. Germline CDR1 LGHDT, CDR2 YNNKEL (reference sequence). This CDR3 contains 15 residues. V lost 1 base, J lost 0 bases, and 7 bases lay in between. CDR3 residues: CASSQVEYSYNEQFF. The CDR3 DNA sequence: TGTGCCAGCAGCCAAGTTGAGTACTCCTACAATGAGCAGTTCTTC.

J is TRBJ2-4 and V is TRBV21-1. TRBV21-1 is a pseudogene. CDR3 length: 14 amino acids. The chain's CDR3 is CASSNWEAKNIQYF. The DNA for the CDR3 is TGTGCCAGCAGCAATTGGGAAGCCAAAAACATTCAGTACTTC.